The 10 T cell receptor beta chains below come from one sample, sequenced in a study of T-cell memory formation after mild COVID-19. MiXCR, run by TCRdb on the 5' RACE reads, gives a single entry per CDR3 protein. Among 270,000 or so distinct CDR3 sequences listed, about a sixth were seen once. What was sequenced was PBMCs or a T cell subset sorted from them (not recorded which). Receptors were obtained from a young man who had mild COVID-19 (a few samples of this study predate the infection). Cell type and time point are not known.

This clonotype turned up a few times. J is TRBJ1-1 and V is TRBV20-1; D remains unclear. Germline CDR1 is DFQATT and CDR2 is SNEGSKA (reference sequence). The ends were cut back, 3 bases at V and 0 bases at J, with 14 bases in the middle. This CDR3 is built from 15 residues. The CDR3 sequence is CSASVGMIMNTEAFF. The CDR3 DNA is TGCAGTGCTAGTGTGGGAATGATAATGAACACTGAAGCTTTCTTT.

This clonotype has only a few counts. The chain is built from TRBV18 and TRBJ2-7; D call uncertain. CDR1 and CDR2 (germline): KGHSH, LQKENI. The CDR3 spans 13 residues. V was shortened by 6 bases and J by 2 bases, with 11 bases between the two germline ends. The CDR3 region has the DNA TGTGCCAGCTCTCCTGGGATAACCTACGAGCAGTACGTC. Translating it yields CASSPGITYEQYV.

V and J are TRBV7-8 and TRBJ2-1; 12 bases line up with TRBD2. The CDR3 totals 18 residues. The V segment lost 5 bases and the J segment 8 bases; nucleotides outside the gene matches: 16. The germline V gene has CDR1 SGHVS and CDR2 FQNEAQ. The CDR3 protein is CASSRVPPLAGGPYEQFF. The CDR3, as DNA: TGTGCCAGCAGCCGCGTACCCCCCCTAGCGGGGGGGCCCTATGAGCAGTTCTTC.

V and J are TRBV18 and TRBJ2-3; D remains ambiguous. The V end lost 0 bases, the J end lost 1 base, and 5 bases lay between the germline ends. Germline CDR1 reads KGHSH; CDR2 reads LQKENI. The CDR3 length is 14 residues. In DNA form, the CDR3 reads TGTGCCAGCTCACCACCGGCAGGCACAGATACGCAGTATTTT. It yields the protein CASSPPAGTDTQYF.

A few counts support this clonotype. The V gene is TRBV5-1, the J gene TRBJ2-3, with a weak D call TRBD1 (6 bases). The CDR3 loop spans 16 amino acids. V lost 3 bases, J lost 3 bases, and 17 bases lay in between. The V gene's germline CDR1 is SGHRS and CDR2 YFSETQ. This CDR3 reads CASSSTPGVRTDTQYF. The CDR3 DNA reads TGCGCCAGCAGCTCCACCCCAGGGGTAAGAACAGATACGCAGTATTTT.

This sequence joins TRBV4-1 and TRBJ1-1; tentative D call: TRBD1 (6 bases). V was cut by 3 bases and J by 7 bases, with 15 bases left in between. This CDR3 is built from 14 residues. Per germline, CDR1 MGHRA and CDR2 YSYEKL. CDR3 bases: TGCGCCAGCAGCCAGGCCGAATTGGACAGTGAAGCTTTCTTT. It translates to CASSQAELDSEAFF.

This chain joins TRBV11-2 and TRBJ2-1; 10 bases are a match to TRBD2. The CDR3 length is 16 residues. Germline assignment: CDR1 SGHAT and CDR2 FQNNGV. V was pared by 4 bases and J by 0 bases, with 3 bases of the junction left unmatched. The chain's CDR3 is CASSSSGGYSYNEQFF. For the CDR3, the DNA is TGTGCCAGCAGCTCTAGCGGGGGTTACTCCTACAATGAGCAGTTCTTC.

The gene calls are TRBV2 and TRBJ1-1, with D maybe TRBD1 (5 bases). Germline V lookup: CDR1 SNHLY, CDR2 FYNNEI. This CDR3 is 13 amino acids long. Deletions cut 6 bases from V and 7 bases from J, with 15 bases between. The CDR3 sequence is CASRFDRTLEAFF. CDR3 nucleotide sequence: TGTGCCAGCAGATTTGACAGAACCCTTGAAGCTTTCTTT. Filled out from reference TRBV2 and TRBJ1-1, the complete variable domain reads EPEVTQTPSHQVTQMGQEVILRCVPISNHLYFYWYRQILGQKVEFLVSFYNNEISEKSEIFDDQFSVERPDGSNFTLKIRSTKLEDSAMYFCASRFDRTLEAFFGQGTRLTVV.

This clonotype was seen a few times. The V call is TRBV7-2, the J call TRBJ2-7; D possibly corresponds to TRBD1 (6 bases). The V and J ends lost 5 bases and 3 bases respectively, with 11 bases between them. The germline CDR1 and CDR2 sequences are SGHTA and FQGNSA. This CDR3 region has 13 residues. DNA for the CDR3: TGTGCCAGCAGCCCAATGGACAGCTACGAGCAGTACTTC. Amino acid sequence: CASSPMDSYEQYF.

This chain joins TRBV19 and TRBJ1-1; D is unclear. Germline V gene sequence: CDR1 LNHDA, CDR2 SQIVND (reference sequence). Trimming shortened V by 6 bases and J by 4 bases, and 18 bases separated the two germline ends. This CDR3 contains 15 residues. CDR3 nucleotide sequence: TGTGCCAGTAGCGAATATTCAACAGTACCCACTGAAGCTTTCTTT. Its protein is CASSEYSTVPTEAFF.